What follows are 18 T cell receptor beta chains derived from one specimen sequenced in a study. TCRdb called the RT-PCR reads again in MiXCR, with one record for every CDR3 protein. Among about 700,000 distinct CDR3 sequences, approximately 15% were seen once, and the ten largest hold roughly 3.9%. Material: memory CD4+ T cells from blood. These receptors were obtained from a female donor in good health, serving as a healthy control.

The CDR3 DNA sequence: TGTGCCAGCAGCAAAGTTGACAGGGGGCTTCAAATCAGGGGCAAAGAGACCCAGTACTTC. It encodes CASSKVDRGLQIRGKETQYF. V and J are TRBV21-1 and TRBJ2-5; the table names TRBD1, a call not compared with the DNA. TRBV21-1 is shown as a pseudogene. The CDR3 totals 20 residues.

This clonotype occurred many times. V gene TRBV20-1 combines with J gene TRBJ1-2, with D perhaps TRBD1 (5 bases). The CDR3 totals 14 residues. Germline loops: CDR1 DFQATT, CDR2 SNEGSKA (reference sequence). V was clipped by 5 bases and J by 4 bases, with 17 bases between them. CDR3 bases: TGCAGTGCTCCCTTGTTCCACGGGACCTATGGCTACACCTTC. Its protein is CSAPLFHGTYGYTF.

This clonotype showed up many times. This chain joins TRBV19 and TRBJ1-5; the D is unclear. The CDR3 loop spans 14 amino acids. The V gene lost 6 bases and the J gene lost 0 bases, with 9 bases spanning the gap. The V gene's germline CDR1 is LNHDA and CDR2 SQIVND (reference sequence). The CDR3, as DNA: TGTGCCAGTAGCCCGGACGGTAGCAATCAGCCCCAGCATTTT. This translates into CASSPDGSNQPQHF. The variable domain in full, completed from reference TRBV19 and TRBJ1-5, reads DGGITQSPKYLFRKEGQNVTLSCEQNLNHDAMYWYRQDPGQGLRLIYYSQIVNDFQKGDIAEGYSVSREKKESFPLTVTSAQKNPTAFYLCASSPDGSNQPQHFGDGTRLSIL.

This clonotype was detected only a few times. The gene calls are TRBV27 and TRBJ2-3; 7 bases fit TRBD2. The CDR3 sequence is 18 residues long. Germline values: CDR1 MNHEY, CDR2 SMNVEV (reference sequence). V shed 6 bases, J shed 4 bases, and the junction held 19 bases outside the gene matches. The CDR3: CASRHRGRGVAQADTQYF. The DNA of the CDR3 is TGTGCCAGCAGACATCGAGGGAGGGGAGTCGCACAGGCAGATACGCAGTATTTT.

The chain joins TRBV7-2 to TRBJ1-2; D ambiguous. This CDR3 spans 13 amino acids. V was trimmed by 5 bases and J by 8 bases, leaving 15 bases between them. CDR1 SGHTA and CDR2 FQGNSA come from the germline V gene. CDR3 amino acids: CASSRMVWWGYTF. The CDR3 DNA follows: TGTGCCAGCAGCCGCATGGTATGGTGGGGCTACACCTTC.

This clonotype was recorded a few times. The rearrangement uses TRBV27 and TRBJ2-5; 13 bases are shared with TRBD2. Germline V gene lookup returns CDR1 MNHEY and CDR2 SMNVEV (reference sequence). The CDR3 covers 15 residues. The ends lost 5 bases at V and 7 bases at J; junction bases unmatched: 7. CDR3: CASSQRTSGRGTQYF. CDR3 sequence (DNA): TGTGCCAGCAGTCAAAGGACTAGCGGGAGAGGGACCCAGTACTTC.

V usage is TRBV5-1 and J usage is TRBJ1-6, with no clear D. This CDR3 comprises 15 residues. CDR1 SGHRS and CDR2 YFSETQ come from the germline V gene. V lost 0 bases to trimming and J lost 9 bases, with 13 bases between them. CDR3 region: CASSLGREFGSPLHF. The CDR3 bases are TGCGCCAGCAGCTTGGGGAGGGAGTTCGGTTCACCCCTCCACTTT.

This clonotype was counted many times. The genes are TRBV29-1 and TRBJ1-2; D is undetermined. Trimming cost V 3 bases and J 7 bases, with 12 bases left between them. Germline CDR1 SQVTM, CDR2 ANQGSEA. The CDR3 length is 12 residues. The chain's CDR3 is CSVDAGRGGYTF. The CDR3 coding sequence is TGCAGCGTTGATGCCGGCCGTGGTGGCTACACCTTC.

This clonotype was seen a handful of times. This chain joins TRBV5-6 and TRBJ1-2; tentatively, D is TRBD1 (6 bases). The CDR3 contains 13 residues. Germline V gives CDR1 SGHDT, CDR2 YYEEEE. Deletions cut 4 bases from V and 8 bases from J, with 15 bases between. The CDR3 coding sequence is TGTGCCAGCAGCCTCAAGGGGGGCGAGGGCTACACCTTC. Its protein is CASSLKGGEGYTF.

The gene calls are TRBV5-1 and TRBJ1-3; 7 nucleotides match TRBD1. The CDR3 consists of 15 residues. With 5 bases clipped from V and 0 bases from J, the junction kept 5 bases outside the gene matches. Germline V CDR1 and CDR2: SGHRS, YFSETQ. CDR3: CASRPEGASGNTIYF. The CDR3 DNA is TGCGCCAGCAGACCTGAGGGGGCCTCTGGAAACACCATATATTTT.

This clonotype was observed at least ten times. This chain connects TRBV4-2 to TRBJ1-3, with TRBD1 as a possible D gene (6 bases). CDR3 length: 16 residues. The germline gives CDR1 LGHNA, CDR2 YNFKEQ. The germline V and J ends were trimmed by 0 bases and 4 bases, with 13 bases remaining between them. The CDR3 nucleotides read TGTGCCAGCAGCCAAGATGCAGGGGTCACCGGAAACACCATATATTTT. The encoded protein is CASSQDAGVTGNTIYF.

V gene TRBV5-1 combines with J gene TRBJ2-3; 8 nucleotides line up with TRBD2. Germline V lookup: CDR1 SGHRS, CDR2 YFSETQ. Trimming took 0 bases from V and 1 from J; bases not matched to a gene: 4. The CDR3 covers 16 residues. The CDR3 DNA reads as TGCGCCAGCAGCTTGGGGGGACTAGTCGGCACAGATACGCAGTATTTT. The encoded protein is CASSLGGLVGTDTQYF.

This clonotype has only a few counts. The rearrangement links TRBV15 to TRBJ2-7; tentative D call: TRBD2 (5 bases). Trimming cost V 5 bases and J 7 bases, with 15 bases left between them. In germline, CDR1 is LNHNV, CDR2 YYDKDF (reference sequence). The CDR3 is 13 amino acids. The CDR3 DNA is TGTGCCACCAGCCAGGTGGGCCGGAGGGAGCAGTACTTC. This gives the protein CATSQVGRREQYF. Full variable domain (rest looked up from reference TRBV15 and TRBJ2-7): DAMVIQNPRYQVTQFGKPVTLSCSQTLNHNVMYWYQQKSSQAPKLLFHYYDKDFNNEADTPDNFQSRRPNTSFCFLDIRSPGLGDTAMYLCATSQVGRREQYFGPGTRLTVT.

This clonotype was observed a handful of times. This chain uses TRBV18 with TRBJ2-1, with 8 bases identical to TRBD2. The J segment lost 5 bases and the V segment lost 5 bases, leaving 11 bases of the junction unmatched. This CDR3 spans 16 amino acids. CDR1 and CDR2 from the germline V gene are KGHSH and LQKENI. The DNA of the CDR3 is TGTGCCAGCTCAGTAAACGGGTTTAGCGGGGACAATGAGCAGTTCTTC. Translating it yields CASSVNGFSGDNEQFF.

This rearrangement joins TRBV7-2 to TRBJ1-1; weak D call: TRBD1 (5 bases). The V end lost 3 bases, the J end lost 7 bases, and 15 bases lay between the germline ends. The CDR3 sequence is 14 residues long. Germline CDR1 SGHTA, CDR2 FQGNSA. The CDR3 here is CASSLQGAGGEAFF. The DNA of the CDR3 is TGTGCCAGCAGCTTGCAGGGTGCGGGTGGTGAAGCTTTCTTT.

The chain employs TRBV27 and TRBJ1-4, with D unclear. In germline, CDR1 is MNHEY, CDR2 SMNVEV (reference sequence). The CDR3 is 14 amino acids. V was cut by 7 bases and J by 0 bases, with 9 bases left in between. The CDR3 here is CASKPTATNEKLFF. The CDR3 DNA is TGTGCCAGCAAGCCTACAGCAACTAATGAAAAACTGTTTTTT.

The chain employs TRBV7-9 and TRBJ1-4; possibly TRBD1 for D (6 bases). The germline CDR1 and CDR2 sequences are SEHNR and FQNEAQ (reference sequence). Trimming removed 5 bases from V and 6 bases from J, with 16 bases in between. This CDR3 comprises 15 residues. This CDR3 reads CASSPPRGFDEKLFF. The CDR3 DNA follows: TGTGCCAGCAGCCCCCCCAGGGGCTTCGATGAAAAACTGTTTTTT.

This clonotype occurred once. The chain carries TRBV18 and TRBJ1-3, with D unclear. The V end lost 5 bases, the J end lost 3 bases, and 11 bases lay between the germline ends. The CDR3 covers 14 residues. The germline V gene has CDR1 KGHSH and CDR2 LQKENI. The CDR3 sequence: CASSNSGDGNTIYF. Written as DNA, the CDR3 is TGTGCCAGCTCAAATTCCGGTGATGGAAACACCATATATTTT.